This entry lists 23 T cell receptor beta chains sequenced from one sample in a study of T cell repertoires in cytomegalovirus infection. TCRdb recomputed calls from the reads with MiXCR, one row per CDR3 protein. Among about 600,000 distinct CDR3 sequences listed, less than 25% were seen once. The specimen sequenced was CD8+ T cells from PBMCs. The receptors here all came from a human donor in good health (CMV status not recorded). Some clones in this sample may be carry-over from other donors' samples.

Worth noting for this clonotype: A read error may explain this, as a much larger clone is one base away. The rearrangement joins TRBV28 to TRBJ2-1; 7 bases align to TRBD2. Trimming removed 6 bases from V and 4 bases from J; junction bases left unmatched: 9. Germline values: CDR1 MDHEN, CDR2 SYDVKM. There are 15 residues in the CDR3. The CDR3 nucleotides read TGTGCCAGCAGCCCCTTTAGCGGGCAGTACAATGAGCAGTTCTTC. It yields the protein CASSPFSGQYNEQFF.

The chain is built from TRBV2 and TRBJ2-7; 8 nucleotides align to TRBD2. Germline V gives CDR1 SNHLY, CDR2 FYNNEI. This CDR3 is 14 amino acids long. V gave up 3 bases and J gave up 6 bases; unmatched junction bases: 7. CDR3 bases: TGTGCCAGCAGTGAGCGGGGGGAAATAGGCGAGCAGTACGTC. Translation: CASSERGEIGEQYV.

The table lists this clonotype with a few counts. V gene TRBV10-3 combines with J gene TRBJ2-4; maybe TRBD1 (6 bases). The CDR3 is 17 amino acids. Germline V CDR1 and CDR2: ENHRY, SYGVKD. V lost 0 bases, J lost 0 bases, and 12 bases lay in between. The CDR3, as DNA: TGTGCCATCAGTGAGTCGACAGGAGCAGGAGCCAAAAACATTCAGTACTTC. Translating gives CAISESTGAGAKNIQYF.

The rearrangement joins TRBV6-1 to TRBJ2-2; TRBD2 is a possible D gene (7 bases). CDR3 length: 16 amino acids. V lost 5 bases to trimming and J lost 0 bases, with 13 bases between them. Germline V gene sequence: CDR1 MNHNS, CDR2 SASEGT. This CDR3 reads CASSPPGGPNTGELFF. CDR3 bases: TGTGCCAGCAGTCCCCCGGGGGGCCCGAACACCGGGGAGCTGTTTTTT.

This clonotype was found once. A much larger clone differs from this one at a single base, so this may be a read error. This is likely a read error, given that the CDR3 carries no conserved phenylalanine or tryptophan at its end. This rearrangement joins TRBV7-2 to TRBJ1-2; TRBD1 matches at 7 bases. Trimming at V came to 5 bases and at J to 2 bases, leaving 8 bases not matched to a gene. This CDR3 has 15 residues. Germline V gene sequence: CDR1 SGHTA, CDR2 FQGNSA. The CDR3 here is CASSPREGANYGYTL. The CDR3 DNA is TGTGCCAGCAGCCCCAGGGAGGGGGCCAACTATGGCTACACCCTC.

With regard to this clonotype: The junction departs from germline at one end; a sequencing error may be responsible. The J gene is TRBJ2-4, the V gene TRBV20-1; D is perhaps TRBD2 (5 bases). The CDR3 runs 13 residues. The V gene's germline CDR1 is DFQATT and CDR2 SNEGSKA (reference sequence). This CDR3 is CSANYLAKNMQYF. The CDR3 DNA reads TGCAGTGCCAATTATCTAGCCAAAAACATGCAGTACTTC.

This clonotype came up many times. The chain employs TRBV10-3 and TRBJ2-3, with 8 bases that match TRBD2. This CDR3 comprises 15 residues. Germline CDR1 reads ENHRY; CDR2 reads SYGVKD. J gave up 1 base and V 3 bases, and 3 bases lay outside the gene matches. Written as DNA, the CDR3 is TGTGCCATCAGTGAAGGTAGCGGGGGCACAGATACGCAGTATTTT. As protein: CAISEGSGGTDTQYF.

The J gene is TRBJ2-1, the V gene TRBV28; TRBD1 matches 7 bases. The CDR3 sequence is 16 residues long. Germline V lookup: CDR1 MDHEN, CDR2 SYDVKM. V shed 7 bases, J shed 7 bases, and the junction held 16 bases outside the gene matches. CDR3: CASKGIRTGDLNEQFF. The CDR3 coding sequence is TGTGCCAGCAAGGGGATCAGGACAGGTGATCTAAATGAGCAGTTCTTC.

This clonotype showed up many times. V gene TRBV7-2 combines with J gene TRBJ1-2; weak D call: TRBD1 (5 bases). The V gene lost 3 bases and the J gene lost 0 bases, with 14 bases spanning the gap. The CDR3 has 16 amino acids. Germline V lookup: CDR1 SGHTA, CDR2 FQGNSA. CDR3 in DNA: TGTGCCAGCAGCTTTCCTTTTCTGGGGCCTAACTATGGCTACACCTTC. Translating it yields CASSFPFLGPNYGYTF.

This clonotype showed up just a few times. Sequence at one end of the junction differs from germline and may be a read error. The chain links TRBV29-1 to TRBJ1-1; 8 bases fit TRBD1. The CDR3 covers 10 residues. The germline CDR1 and CDR2 sequences are SQVTM and ANQGSEA. The CDR3 sequence: CSVGDRPHLF. Here the CDR3 DNA reads TGCAGCGTTGGGGACAGGCCCCATCTCTTT.

This clonotype was observed a few times. The V call is TRBV29-1, the J call TRBJ2-2; D not resolved. The CDR3 loop spans 12 amino acids. Trimming removed 6 bases at V and 4 bases at J, with 9 bases between. Per germline, CDR1 SQVTM and CDR2 ANQGSEA. This CDR3 reads CSVLGPTGELFF. In nucleotides, the CDR3 is TGCAGCGTCTTAGGACCCACCGGGGAGCTGTTTTTT.

This clonotype has more than one count but fewer than ten. DNA for the CDR3: TGTGCCAGCAGTTTACGGATCACTGAAGCTTTCTTT. Translating it yields CASSLRITEAFF. The chain recombines TRBV12-3 or TRBV12-4 with TRBJ1-1; the D is unclear. The CDR3 spans 12 residues. Trimming left V 2 bases short and J 4 bases short, with 5 bases between.

This clonotype turned up a few times. This rearrangement joins TRBV4-3 to TRBJ2-1; D uncertain. V was clipped by 0 bases and J by 7 bases, with 16 bases between them. CDR1 is LGHNA and CDR2 is YSLEER in the germline V gene. The CDR3 has 16 residues. The DNA of the CDR3 is TGCGCCAGCAGCCAAGATAACTCGTTCCTGTTAAATGAGCAGTTCTTC. Residues: CASSQDNSFLLNEQFF.

This clonotype was detected many times. This chain joins TRBV7-9 and TRBJ1-3, with no clear D. V was trimmed by 5 bases and J by 5 bases, leaving 13 bases between them. Germline V gene data show CDR1 as SEHNR and CDR2 as FQNEAQ (reference sequence). The CDR3 covers 14 residues. The CDR3 DNA sequence: TGTGCCAGCAGCCCCGTCCCCAGGCGAAACACCATATATTTT. Encoded protein: CASSPVPRRNTIYF.

The table lists this clonotype with a few counts. The chain has TRBV28 and TRBJ2-5; D not certain. Trimming removed 1 base at V and 5 bases at J, with 5 bases between. CDR3 length: 12 amino acids. CDR1 and CDR2 (germline): MDHEN, SYDVKM. This chain's CDR3 is CASSLYAETQYF. CDR3 DNA sequence: TGTGCCAGCAGTTTATACGCGGAGACCCAGTACTTC.

A remark on this clonotype: The junction and the germline gene differ at one end; a read error may be behind it. The chain uses TRBV9 and TRBJ2-5; TRBD2 is a possible D gene (7 bases). Germline CDR1 SGDLS, CDR2 YYNGEE. The CDR3 is 14 residues long. CDR3 sequence reads: CASTVGGGEETQYF. CDR3 DNA sequence: TGTGCCAGCACCGTAGGAGGGGGGGAAGAGACCCAGTACTTC.

The chain links TRBV19 to TRBJ2-1; 7 bases are shared with TRBD2. The ends lost 5 bases at V and 3 bases at J; junction bases unmatched: 4. CDR3 length: 14 amino acids. CDR1 is LNHDA and CDR2 is SQIVND in the germline V gene (reference sequence). CDR3: CASSSGEGYNEQFF. CDR3 sequence (DNA): TGTGCCAGTAGTTCGGGGGAGGGCTACAATGAGCAGTTCTTC.

This clonotype was seen ten or more times. The chain carries TRBV7-8 and TRBJ2-5; D possibly corresponds to TRBD2 (6 bases). CDR1 and CDR2 from the germline V gene are SGHVS and FQNEAQ. Trimming removed 5 bases at V and 9 bases at J, with 31 bases between. The CDR3 has 18 residues. In nucleotides, the CDR3 is TGTGCCAGCAGCAGACCACTTAGAGGCGGTAGGCCCAGGGAGGCCCAGTACTTC. Protein: CASSRPLRGGRPREAQYF.

The rearrangement uses TRBV19 and TRBJ2-2; 7 nucleotides line up with TRBD1. V was pared by 7 bases and J by 1 base, with 6 bases of the junction left unmatched. Germline values: CDR1 LNHDA, CDR2 SQIVND (reference sequence). CDR3 length: 15 amino acids. DNA of the CDR3: TGTGCCAGTACACAGGGACAGCTGAACACCGGGGAGCTGTTTTTT. This encodes CASTQGQLNTGELFF.

The chain combines TRBV2 with TRBJ2-1; 13 nucleotides agree with TRBD2. The CDR3 is 14 residues long. With 9 bases clipped from V and 7 bases from J, the junction kept 6 bases outside the gene matches. Germline-derived CDR1 and CDR2 are SNHLY and FYNNEI. CDR3 in amino acids: CARGGTSGENEQFF. CDR3 DNA: TGTGCCAGGGGAGGGACTAGCGGGGAAAATGAGCAGTTCTTC.

This clonotype has a count of ten or more. The chain carries TRBV7-2 and TRBJ2-7, with TRBD1 as a possible D gene (5 bases). The CDR3 runs to 15 residues. Germline CDR1 and CDR2: SGHTA and FQGNSA. Between the trimmed V and J ends, which lost 2 bases and 6 bases, there was a span of 17 bases. The CDR3: CASSLYGQPPGEQYF. CDR3 coding DNA: TGTGCCAGCAGCTTATATGGACAACCACCGGGCGAGCAGTACTTC.

This clonotype was seen repeatedly, ten times or more. The chain couples TRBV7-6 to TRBJ1-5; 7 bases align to TRBD1. The junction had 2 bases not matched to a gene; V was cut back by 5 bases and J by 4 bases. Per germline, CDR1 SGHVS and CDR2 FNYEAQ. The CDR3 is made up of 13 amino acids. The CDR3 region has the DNA TGTGCCAGCAGCCCAGGGGGGAATCAGCCCCAGCATTTT. As protein: CASSPGGNQPQHF.

In the case of this clonotype: The junction does not match germline at one end; this may be a read error. V usage is TRBV5-3 and J usage is TRBJ1-4, with TRBD1 identical over 10 bases. TRBV5-3 is treated as an ORF (open reading frame) with a function not yet certain. The CDR3 runs to 15 residues. In DNA form, the CDR3 reads TGTGCCAGCAGCTCCACCGGGACAGGGGCTGAAAAACTGTTTTTT. Amino acids: CASSSTGTGAEKLFF.